This T cell receptor (beta chain) was obtained from a study of tumor-infiltrating lymphocytes in primary liver carcinoma. With about 470 ng total RNA as template and a constant-region primer, TCR beta cDNA was made. Employing slightly modified ARM-PCR, three nested multiplex PCR rounds were run, and these gave rise to the TCR beta libraries. Each of the first two PCR rounds ran around 10 cycles with TRBV1-TRBV30 forward and C-beta reverse primers. From the multiplex PCR reads, TCRdb called clonotypes with MiXCR, one entry per CDR3 protein. The sample holds more than 150,000 distinct CDR3 sequences, around 60% seen once. CDR1 and CDR2 from the germline V gene are MNHEY and SVGEGT. V trimming: 5 bases; J trimming: 4 bases; junction bases outside the gene matches: 13. The CDR3 contains 16 residues. In addition to blood RNA drawn from unsorted whole blood, germline DNA was extracted. A sample of 3.5 to 5 milliliters of peripheral blood was taken before surgery.

The receptor's source is a man aged 35 to 55 with primary liver carcinoma and hepatitis B virus infection. The source material was peripheral blood. The gene calls are TRBV6-2 or TRBV6-3 and TRBJ1-2; TRBD1 aligns across 7 bases. The CDR3 coding sequence is TGTGCCAGCAGTCCCGGGACAGACTATTGGGGCTATGGCTACACCTTC. It translates to CASSPGTDYWGYGYTF.